This record covers a single T cell receptor (beta chain). A multiplex PCR was run with 60 Vbeta primers and 13 Jbeta primers. TCRdb's table, derived via immunoSEQ multiplex PCR, lists solely in-frame clones and lacks some. Among tens of thousands of clones listed, 87% were seen once. This sample was included in a study of cytomegalovirus exposure and HLA in healthy donors. What was sequenced was PBMCs. The receptor's source is a woman in her thirties or forties in good health and CMV-seropositive.

The CDR3 reads CASSRDRGVGELFF. The CDR3 region has the DNA TGTGCCAGCTCAAGGGACAGGGGGGTCGGGGAGCTGTTTTTT. This chain connects TRBV6-5 to TRBJ2-2, with 11 nucleotides matching TRBD1. The CDR3 sequence is 14 residues long. Germline V gives CDR1 MNHEY, CDR2 SVGAGI. V gave up 8 bases and J gave up 7 bases; unmatched junction bases: 6.